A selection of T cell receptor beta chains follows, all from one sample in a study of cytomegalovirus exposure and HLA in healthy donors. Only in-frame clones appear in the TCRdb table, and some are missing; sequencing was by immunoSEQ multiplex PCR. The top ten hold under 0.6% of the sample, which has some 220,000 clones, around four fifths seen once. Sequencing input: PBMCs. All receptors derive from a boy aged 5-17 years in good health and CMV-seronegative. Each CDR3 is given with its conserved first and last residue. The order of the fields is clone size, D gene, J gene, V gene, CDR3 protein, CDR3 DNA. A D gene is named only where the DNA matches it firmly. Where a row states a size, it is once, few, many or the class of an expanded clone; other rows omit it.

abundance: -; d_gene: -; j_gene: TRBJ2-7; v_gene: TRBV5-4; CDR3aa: CASSPGRGQYF; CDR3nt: TGTGCCAGCAGCCCCGGACGGGGGCAGTACTTC
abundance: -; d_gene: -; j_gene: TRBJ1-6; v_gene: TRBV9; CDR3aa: CASSEASSYNSPLHF; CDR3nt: TGTGCCAGCAGCGAGGCTAGCTCCTATAATTCACCCCTCCACTTT
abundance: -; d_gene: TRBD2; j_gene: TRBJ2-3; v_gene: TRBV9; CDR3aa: CASSVALRGRDTQYF; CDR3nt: TGTGCCAGCAGCGTAGCTCTGCGCGGGAGGGATACGCAGTATTTT
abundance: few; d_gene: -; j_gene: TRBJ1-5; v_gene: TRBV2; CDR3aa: CASSHSRSYSNQPQHF; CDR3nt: TGTGCCAGCAGTCACTCACGGTCATATAGCAATCAGCCCCAGCATTTT
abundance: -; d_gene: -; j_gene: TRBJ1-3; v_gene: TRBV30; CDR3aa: CTWSQDLASGNTIYF; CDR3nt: TGTACCTGGAGTCAGGACCTAGCGTCTGGAAACACCATATATTTT
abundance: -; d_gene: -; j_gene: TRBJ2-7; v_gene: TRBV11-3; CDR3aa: CASSFLRGPYEQYF; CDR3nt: TGTGCCAGCAGCTTTCTCAGGGGTCCCTACGAGCAGTACTTC
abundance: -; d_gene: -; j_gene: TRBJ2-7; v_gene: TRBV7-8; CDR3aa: CASSSITGFEQYF; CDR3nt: TGTGCCAGCAGCTCTATAACAGGCTTCGAGCAGTACTTC
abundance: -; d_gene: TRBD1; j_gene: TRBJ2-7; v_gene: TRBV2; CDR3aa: CARGQGPAYEQYF; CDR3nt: TGTGCCAGGGGACAGGGGCCGGCCTACGAGCAGTACTTC
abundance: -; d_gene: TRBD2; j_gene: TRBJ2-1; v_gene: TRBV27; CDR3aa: CASSSGASGARYHEQFF; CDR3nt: TGTGCCAGCAGTTCTGGGGCTAGCGGAGCTAGGTATCATGAGCAGTTCTTC
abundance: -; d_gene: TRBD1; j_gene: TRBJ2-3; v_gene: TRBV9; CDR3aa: CASSVGTGGRNTQYF; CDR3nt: TGTGCCAGCAGCGTAGGGACAGGGGGCCGTAATACGCAGTATTTT
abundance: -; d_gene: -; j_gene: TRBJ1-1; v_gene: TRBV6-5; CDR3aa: CASRNNRAGETEAFF; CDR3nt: TGTGCCAGCAGGAATAATAGGGCAGGGGAAACTGAAGCTTTCTTT
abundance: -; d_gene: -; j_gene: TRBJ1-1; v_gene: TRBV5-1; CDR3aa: CASSPQGGGTEAFF; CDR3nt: TGCGCCAGCAGCCCCCAGGGAGGGGGGACTGAAGCTTTCTTT
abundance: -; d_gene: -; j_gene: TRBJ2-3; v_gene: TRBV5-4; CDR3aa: CASSLGEIDTQYF; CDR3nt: TGTGCCAGCAGCTTGGGAGAAATAGATACGCAGTATTTT
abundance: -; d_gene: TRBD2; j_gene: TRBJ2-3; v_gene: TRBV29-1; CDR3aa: CSVPPGGAGADTQYF; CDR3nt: TGCAGCGTCCCACCCGGGGGGGCCGGCGCAGATACGCAGTATTTT
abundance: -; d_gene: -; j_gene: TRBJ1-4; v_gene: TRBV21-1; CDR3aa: CASRQGEKLFF; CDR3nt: TGTGCCAGCAGACAGGGTGAAAAACTGTTTTTT
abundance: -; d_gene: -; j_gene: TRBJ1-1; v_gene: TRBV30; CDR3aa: CAWGRTVNTEAFF; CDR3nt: TGTGCCTGGGGGCGGACAGTGAACACTGAAGCTTTCTTT
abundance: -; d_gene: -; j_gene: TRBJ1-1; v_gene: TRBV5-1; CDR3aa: CASSSTGQENTEAFF; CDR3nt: TGCGCCAGCAGTTCTACGGGACAAGAAAACACTGAAGCTTTCTTT
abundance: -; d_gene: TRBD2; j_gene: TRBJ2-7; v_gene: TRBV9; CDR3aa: CASSSPRASGGYHEQYF; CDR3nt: TGTGCCAGCAGCTCCCCTCGAGCTAGCGGGGGGTACCACGAGCAGTACTTC
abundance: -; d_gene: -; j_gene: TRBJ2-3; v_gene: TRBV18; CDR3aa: CASSRSGWDTDTQYF; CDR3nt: TGTGCCAGCTCACGGAGCGGGTGGGACACAGATACGCAGTATTTT
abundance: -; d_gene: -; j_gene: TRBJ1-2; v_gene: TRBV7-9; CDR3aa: CASSLALGGYTF; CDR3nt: TGTGCCAGCAGCTTAGCACTAGGGGGCTACACCTTC
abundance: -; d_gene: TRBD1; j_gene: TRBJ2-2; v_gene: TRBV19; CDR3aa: CASSRDRDVGELFF; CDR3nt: TGTGCCAGTAGTAGGGACAGGGATGTCGGGGAGCTGTTTTTT
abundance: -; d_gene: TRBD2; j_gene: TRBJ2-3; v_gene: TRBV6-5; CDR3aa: CASRLAGGRTDTQYF; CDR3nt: TGTGCCAGCAGGCTAGCGGGGGGGCGAACAGATACGCAGTATTTT
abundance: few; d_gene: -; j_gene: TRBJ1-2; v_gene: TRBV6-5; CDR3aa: CASSGSGGYGYTF; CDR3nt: TGTGCCAGCAGTGGGAGCGGCGGCTATGGCTACACCTTC
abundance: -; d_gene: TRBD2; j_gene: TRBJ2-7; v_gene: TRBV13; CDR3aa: CASSLVTSGGPYEQYF; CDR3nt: TGTGCCAGCAGCTTAGTAACTAGCGGGGGACCCTACGAGCAGTACTTC
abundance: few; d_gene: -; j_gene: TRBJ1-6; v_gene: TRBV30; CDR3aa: CAWSVGGDSPLHF; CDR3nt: TGTGCCTGGAGTGTGGGGGGAGATTCACCCCTCCACTTT
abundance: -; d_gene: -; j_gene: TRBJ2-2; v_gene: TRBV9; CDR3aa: CASSVDALNTGELFF; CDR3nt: TGTGCCAGCAGCGTAGACGCACTGAACACCGGGGAGCTGTTTTTT
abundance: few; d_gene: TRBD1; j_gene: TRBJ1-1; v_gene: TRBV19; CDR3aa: CASRARGYTEAFF; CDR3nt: TGTGCCAGTAGGGCCAGGGGGTACACTGAAGCTTTCTTT
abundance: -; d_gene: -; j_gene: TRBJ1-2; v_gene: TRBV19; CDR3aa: CASSIGPIGPGYTF; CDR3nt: TGTGCCAGTAGTATTGGTCCTATCGGTCCTGGCTACACCTTC
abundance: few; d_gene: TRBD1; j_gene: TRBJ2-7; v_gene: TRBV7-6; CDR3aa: CASSLSQYTRQGASEQYF; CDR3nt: TGTGCCAGCAGCTTATCCCAATACACAAGACAGGGAGCCTCCGAGCAGTACTTC
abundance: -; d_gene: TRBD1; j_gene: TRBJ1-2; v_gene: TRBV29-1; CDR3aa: CSVEGQGYGYTF; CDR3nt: TGCAGCGTTGAGGGACAGGGCTATGGCTACACCTTC
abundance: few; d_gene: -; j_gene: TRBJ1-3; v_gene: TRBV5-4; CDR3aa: CASSVDNSGNTIYF; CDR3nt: TGTGCCAGCAGCGTGGACAACTCTGGAAACACCATATATTTT
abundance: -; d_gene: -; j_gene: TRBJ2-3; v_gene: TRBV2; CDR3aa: CASDPIASLSQYF; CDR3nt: TGTGCCTCAGACCCCATAGCATCCCTTTCGCAGTATTTT
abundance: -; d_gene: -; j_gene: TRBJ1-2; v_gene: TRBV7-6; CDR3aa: CASSPRYRVLYGYTF; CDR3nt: TGTGCCAGCAGCCCGAGATACCGTGTCCTCTATGGCTACACCTTC
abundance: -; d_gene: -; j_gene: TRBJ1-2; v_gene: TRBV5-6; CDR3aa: CASSGFAVHYGYTF; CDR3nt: TGTGCCAGCAGCGGCTTTGCGGTGCACTATGGCTACACCTTC